This TCR beta chain was sequenced for a study of OX40 agonist ivuxolimab in advanced cancers. Study in general: Prior therapy, whether anti-PD-1, anti-PD-L1 or anti-CTLA-4, was allowed, and approximately 37% had some. The study reported partial responses in three patients: one hepatocellular carcinoma, two cutaneous melanoma.

A note on this clone: Its antigen is unidentified.

From germline, CDR1 is SGHRS and CDR2 YFSETQ. The CDR3 has 18 amino acids. V shed 0 bases and J shed 7 bases, with 20 bases lying between them. Assay used: immunoSEQ multiplex PCR; TCRdb lists only in-frame clones, some missing. Of roughly 19,000 clones listed, under 90% are singletons. Whole-study results and caveats: Within 6 weeks, CD4+ and CD8+ blood T cells expanded clonally at 0.1 to 3.0 mg/kg.

The chain combines TRBV5-1 with TRBJ1-6; weak D call: TRBD1 (6 bases). The TCR was taken from an adult with an advanced solid tumor such as melanoma, head and neck, liver or kidney cancer. Sample: CD4+ or CD8+ T cells sorted from blood, taken in a trial of the OX40 agonist ivuxolimab. CDR3 in amino acids: CASSLEQGRIRGNSPLHF. The CDR3 region has the DNA TGCGCCAGCAGCTTGGAGCAGGGGCGTATAAGGGGAAATTCACCCCTCCACTTT.